This entry concerns a single TCR beta chain. Its antigen is as yet unknown. This same CDR3 is encoded by further DNA sequences in the sample. These data belong to a study of shared clonotypes between healthy human individuals. As for the study in general: Each donor contributed plates that comprised three CD4 naive, three CD4 memory, two CD8 naive and one CD8 memory. Study results and limitations: Sequencing of the sorted subsets was shown by rarefaction to be incomplete despite large depth. Clonotype sharing among donors was thought likely to change with sequencing depth.

Only Caucasian adults living in Nashville, Tennessee made up the donor group. Clones were read by immunoSEQ multiplex PCR, and TCRdb kept only the in-frame ones, dropping some. The sample shows roughly 300,000 clones, around 79% of them seen only once. This CDR3 has 12 amino acids. V was pared by 8 bases and J by 2 bases, with 8 bases between. CDR1 and CDR2 (germline): MNHEY, SMNVEV (reference sequence). The TCR comes from a man aged 25-45 years in good health. The V and J genes are TRBV27 and TRBJ2-3; D might be TRBD2 (5 bases). Material for sequencing was memory CD4+ T cells sorted from blood. Subset of the sample: CD45RA-negative fraction. The CDR3 spells CASRDLTDTQYF. The CDR3 DNA sequence: TGTGCCAGCCGGGATCTCACAGATACGCAGTATTTT.